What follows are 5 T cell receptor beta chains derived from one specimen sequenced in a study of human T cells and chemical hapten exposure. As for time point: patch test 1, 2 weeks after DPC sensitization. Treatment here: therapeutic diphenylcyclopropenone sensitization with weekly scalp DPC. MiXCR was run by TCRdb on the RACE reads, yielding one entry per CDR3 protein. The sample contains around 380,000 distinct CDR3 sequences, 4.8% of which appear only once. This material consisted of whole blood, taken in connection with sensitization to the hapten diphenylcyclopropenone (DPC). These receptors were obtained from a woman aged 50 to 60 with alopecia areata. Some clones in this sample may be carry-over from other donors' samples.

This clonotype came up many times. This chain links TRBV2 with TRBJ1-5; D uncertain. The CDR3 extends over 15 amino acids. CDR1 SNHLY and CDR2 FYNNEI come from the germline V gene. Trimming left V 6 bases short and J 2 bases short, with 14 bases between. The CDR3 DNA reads TGTGCCAGCAGCACATTGCCTTTTGGCAATCAGCCCCAGCATTTT. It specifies CASSTLPFGNQPQHF.

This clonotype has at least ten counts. The CDR3: CASSKASSYNEQFF. The CDR3 DNA sequence: TGTGCCAGCAGTAAGGCTAGCTCCTACAATGAGCAGTTCTTC. This sequence joins TRBV25-1 and TRBJ2-1; no reliable D call. This CDR3 is built from 14 residues. The V and J ends lost 5 bases and 0 bases respectively, with 8 bases between them. CDR1 is MGHDK, CDR2 SYGVNS, per germline.

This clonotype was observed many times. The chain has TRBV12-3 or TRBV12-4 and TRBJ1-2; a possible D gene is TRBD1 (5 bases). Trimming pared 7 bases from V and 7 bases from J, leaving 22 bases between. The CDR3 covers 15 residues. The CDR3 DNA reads TGTGCCAGCACTAAAGCTTCGGGGCTCCTGGGTGGCTACACCTTC. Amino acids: CASTKASGLLGGYTF.

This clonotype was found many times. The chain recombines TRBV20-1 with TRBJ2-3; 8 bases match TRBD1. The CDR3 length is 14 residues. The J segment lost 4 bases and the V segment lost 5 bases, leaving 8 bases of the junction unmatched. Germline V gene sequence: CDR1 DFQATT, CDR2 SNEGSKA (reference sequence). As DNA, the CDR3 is TGCAGTGCTCCAACTGACAGGGGTCCAGATACGCAGTATTTT. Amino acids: CSAPTDRGPDTQYF.

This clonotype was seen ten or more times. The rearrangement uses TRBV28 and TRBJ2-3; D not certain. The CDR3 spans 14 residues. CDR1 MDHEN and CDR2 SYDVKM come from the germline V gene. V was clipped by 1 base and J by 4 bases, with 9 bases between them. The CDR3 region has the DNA TGTGCCAGCAGTTTATTAGAGACCGCAGATACGCAGTATTTT. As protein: CASSLLETADTQYF.